These T cell receptor beta chains were read from a single sample in a study of shared clonotypes between healthy human individuals. Only in-frame clones appear in the TCRdb table, and some are missing; sequencing was by immunoSEQ multiplex PCR. The sample lists about 100,000 clones, over 65% occurring once. The sequencing input was memory CD8+ T cells sorted from blood. The receptor set was obtained from a woman in her 30s in good health. Each CDR3 is given with its conserved first and last residue. The D gene is left open where the match is weak. Size is stated for part of the rows, as once, few or many counts, or as a class when the clone is expanded.

abundance	j_gene	d_gene	v_gene	CDR3aa	CDR3nt
-	TRBJ1-1	-	TRBV14	CASSPPGSTNTEAFF	TGTGCCAGCAGCCCTCCAGGCAGCACGAACACTGAAGCTTTCTTT
few	TRBJ1-1	TRBD1	TRBV7-9	CASSLSDRGRLLNTEAFF	TGTGCCAGCAGCTTAAGTGACAGGGGTCGCCTCTTGAACACTGAAGCTTTCTTT
few	TRBJ2-3	TRBD2	TRBV28	CASSGGTSGPDTQYF	TGTGCCAGCAGCGGTGGGACTAGCGGACCAGATACGCAGTATTTT
-	TRBJ1-3	-	TRBV7-6	CASSLVTGFGNTIYF	TGTGCCAGCAGCTTAGTAACAGGGTTCGGAAACACCATATATTTT
-	TRBJ2-7	TRBD1	TRBV5-4	CASRKDRGPQDEQYF	TGTGCCAGCAGGAAGGACAGGGGGCCGCAGGACGAGCAGTACTTC
-	TRBJ2-7	TRBD1	TRBV5-1	CASSVGQGLWGEQYF	TGCGCCAGCAGCGTAGGACAGGGACTGTGGGGCGAGCAGTACTTC
-	TRBJ2-1	-	TRBV19	CASSMAVLNEQFF	TGTGCCAGTAGTATGGCGGTTTTGAATGAGCAGTTCTTC
-	TRBJ2-5	-	TRBV28	CASSFGEVRETQYF	TGTGCCAGCAGTTTCGGCGAGGTGCGGGAGACCCAGTACTTC
few	TRBJ2-3	TRBD1	TRBV19	CASSRTGRTDTQYF	TGTGCCAGTAGTAGGACAGGGCGCACAGATACGCAGTATTTT
-	TRBJ2-7	TRBD1	TRBV10-1	CASSESSGGFLITYEQYF	TGCGCCAGCAGTGAGTCGTCAGGGGGCTTCCTTATCACCTACGAGCAGTACTTC
-	TRBJ2-3	TRBD1	TRBV28	CASSTDRGRTDTQYF	TGTGCCAGCAGTACAGACAGGGGGCGGACAGATACGCAGTATTTT
-	TRBJ2-1	TRBD2	TRBV13	CASSPELAGGSYNEQFF	TGTGCCAGCAGCCCGGAACTAGCGGGAGGTTCCTACAATGAGCAGTTCTTC
-	TRBJ1-3	-	TRBV10-3	CATGPAGNTIYF	TGTGCCACAGGACCGGCAGGAAACACCATATATTTT
once	TRBJ2-1	-	TRBV2	CASGLAYETNEQFF	TGTGCCAGCGGCCTAGCGTATGAAACTAATGAGCAGTTCTTC
medium-sized	TRBJ1-3	-	TRBV4-1	CASSQERAYSGNTIYF	TGCGCCAGCAGCCAAGAAAGGGCATACTCTGGAAACACCATATATTTT
-	TRBJ2-1	-	TRBV13	CASSLDRGRYNEQFF	TGTGCCAGCAGCTTGGACAGAGGGCGCTACAATGAGCAGTTCTTC
-	TRBJ2-1	-	TRBV9	CASSVVTGTGGEQFF	TGTGCCAGCAGCGTAGTCACGGGAACGGGCGGCGAGCAGTTCTTC
once	TRBJ2-1	TRBD2	TRBV27	CASSPVASGGYNEQFF	TGTGCCAGCAGCCCGGTTGCTAGCGGGGGCTACAATGAGCAGTTCTTC
-	TRBJ2-6	-	TRBV4-2	CASSRLISGANVLTF	TGTGCCAGCAGCCGCCTGATCTCTGGGGCCAACGTCCTGACTTTC
-	TRBJ1-1	-	TRBV7-4	CASSRDPSGAFF	TGTGCCAGCAGCCGGGATCCAAGTGGAGCTTTCTTT
-	TRBJ2-3	-	TRBV6-4	CASSGDGTDTQYF	TGTGCCAGCAGTGGGGACGGAACAGATACGCAGTATTTT
-	TRBJ1-4	-	TRBV6-1	CASSQYTHSSEKLFF	TGTGCCAGCAGCCAATACACTCACAGTTCTGAAAAACTGTTTTTT
-	TRBJ1-5	-	TRBV6-4	CASSETENQPQHF	TGTGCCAGCAGCGAGACAGAAAATCAGCCCCAGCATTTT
-	TRBJ1-3	-	TRBV5-4	CASSLAGAANTIYF	TGTGCCAGCAGCTTGGCCGGGGCGGCAAACACCATATATTTT
-	TRBJ1-2	TRBD1	TRBV5-6	CASSLPRTGGNYGYTF	TGTGCCAGCAGCTTACCTAGGACAGGAGGGAACTATGGCTACACCTTC
-	TRBJ2-6	-	TRBV13	CASSHSGAGANVLTF	TGTGCCAGCAGCCATTCAGGGGCTGGGGCCAACGTCCTGACTTTC
many	TRBJ1-3	TRBD1	TRBV4-2	CASSQARDRGGNTIYF	TGTGCCAGCAGCCAGGCCCGGGACAGGGGTGGAAACACCATATATTTT
once	TRBJ2-7	TRBD2	TRBV18	CASSRGAGGPGYEQYF	TGTGCCAGCTCAAGAGGGGCGGGAGGGCCTGGTTACGAGCAGTACTTC
few	TRBJ1-5	TRBD1	TRBV7-2	CASSKTGGNQPQHF	TGTGCCAGCAGCAAAACAGGGGGTAATCAGCCCCAGCATTTT